Many counts were recorded for the clone carrying this TCR beta chain. Its specificity is unknown. Mismatch with germline at one junction end may stem from a read error. From about 0.4 ug of RNA, a library with molecular barcoded alpha/delta and beta/gamma adaptors was made. TCRdb re-derived calls from the reads in MiXCR, one entry per CDR3 protein. The data hold about 39,000 distinct CDR3 sequences, with over 11% observed a single time. At the time of active disease, bone marrow was collected from every patient. The CDR3 runs 12 residues. This specimen belongs to a study of read filtering for tumor transcriptome and immune sequencing. The study, taken as a whole, reports: IR-seq and RNA-seq agreed better without single-read clonotypes. Roughly 82% of IR-seq clonotypes had a single read, yet these held roughly 3.7% of reads.

Sequencing was done on a sample of a population of CD138-negative cells sorted from bone marrow. V gene TRBV12-3 or TRBV12-4 combines with J gene TRBJ1-2; D unresolved. This TCR was recovered from a donor at least 40 years old with multiple myeloma. Here the CDR3 DNA reads TGTGCCAGCGGTTTCCAATACTATGGCTACACCTTC. As protein: CASGFQYYGYTF.